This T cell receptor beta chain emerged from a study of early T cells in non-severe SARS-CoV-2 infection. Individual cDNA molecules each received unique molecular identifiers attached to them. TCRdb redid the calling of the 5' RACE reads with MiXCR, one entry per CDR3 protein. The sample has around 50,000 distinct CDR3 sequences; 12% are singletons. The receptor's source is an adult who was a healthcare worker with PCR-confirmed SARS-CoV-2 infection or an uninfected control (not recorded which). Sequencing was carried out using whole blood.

The chain's CDR3 is CASSEELAGVYEQYF. CDR3 nucleotides: TGTGCCAGCAGTGAAGAACTAGCGGGGGTATACGAGCAGTACTTC. The V gene is TRBV6-1, the J gene TRBJ2-7, with 11 positions matching TRBD2. The V segment lost 1 base and the J segment 4 bases; nucleotides outside the gene matches: 3. CDR3 size: 15 residues. Looked up from germline, CDR1 is MNHNS and CDR2 is SASEGT.